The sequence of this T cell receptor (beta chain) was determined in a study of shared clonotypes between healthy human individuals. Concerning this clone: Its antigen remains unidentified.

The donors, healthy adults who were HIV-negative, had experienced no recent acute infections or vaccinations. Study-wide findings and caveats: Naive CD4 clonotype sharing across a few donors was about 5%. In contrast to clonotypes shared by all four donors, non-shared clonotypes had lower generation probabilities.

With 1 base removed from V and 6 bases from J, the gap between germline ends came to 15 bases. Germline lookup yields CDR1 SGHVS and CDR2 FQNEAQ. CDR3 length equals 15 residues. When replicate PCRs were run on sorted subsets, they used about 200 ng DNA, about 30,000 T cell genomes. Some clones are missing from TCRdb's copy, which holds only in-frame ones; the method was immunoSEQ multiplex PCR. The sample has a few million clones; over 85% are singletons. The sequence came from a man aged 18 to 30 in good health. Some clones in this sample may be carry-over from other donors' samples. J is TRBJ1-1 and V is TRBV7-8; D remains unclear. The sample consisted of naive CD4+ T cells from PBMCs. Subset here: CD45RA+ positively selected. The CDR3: CASSLGLGGVAEAFF. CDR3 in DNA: TGTGCCAGCAGCTTAGGTTTAGGTGGTGTTGCTGAAGCTTTCTTT.